Shown below are 20 T cell receptor beta chains from a single sample sequenced in a study of cytomegalovirus exposure and HLA in healthy donors. In the PCR, 60 Vbeta and 13 Jbeta primers were used. The assay was immunoSEQ multiplex PCR, and TCRdb's table has in-frame clones only and misses some. The table has 80,000 to 100,000 clones, roughly 76% seen once. Sequencing input: PBMCs. The receptors come from a man between 45 and 60 years old in good health and CMV-seronegative.

V and J are TRBV5-5 and TRBJ2-3; D unclear. This CDR3 has 14 amino acids. Per germline, CDR1 SGHKS and CDR2 YYEKEE (reference sequence). V was clipped by 2 bases and J by 0 bases, with 7 bases between them. CDR3 sequence (DNA): TGTGCCAGCAGCTTCTCGTCTAGCACAGATACGCAGTATTTT. It specifies CASSFSSSTDTQYF.

V and J are TRBV6-4 and TRBJ2-1, with 7 bases that match TRBD2. In germline, CDR1 is MRHNA, CDR2 SNTAGT. J was trimmed by 4 bases and V by 2 bases; bases with no gene match: 8. The CDR3 runs to 16 residues. Written as DNA, the CDR3 is TGTGCCAGCAGTGACGGAGCGGGAAGGGGTTACAATGAGCAGTTCTTC. This sequence encodes CASSDGAGRGYNEQFF.

This clone is medium-sized within its sample. This chain connects TRBV5-4 to TRBJ1-1; 7 nucleotides line up with TRBD1. The J segment lost 7 bases and the V segment lost 4 bases, leaving 10 bases of the junction unmatched. Germline values: CDR1 SGHNT, CDR2 YYREEE (reference sequence). CDR3 length: 14 amino acids. The CDR3 spells CASSHLDRDNEAFF. For the CDR3, the DNA is TGTGCCAGCAGCCACCTCGACAGGGATAATGAAGCTTTCTTT.

This clone occurred a few times. The chain has TRBV28 and TRBJ2-5; tentative D call: TRBD2 (7 bases). The CDR3 length is 14 residues. Germline CDR1 is MDHEN and CDR2 is SYDVKM. V lost 6 bases, J lost 7 bases, and 18 bases lay in between. The CDR3 protein is CASRTQGPGGTQYF. In nucleotides, the CDR3 is TGTGCCAGCAGAACACAGGGTCCGGGAGGGACCCAGTACTTC.

The V call is TRBV10-3, the J call TRBJ2-5; D gene uncertain. Trimming removed 7 bases at V and 4 bases at J, with 7 bases between. Germline CDR1 and CDR2: ENHRY and SYGVKD. The CDR3 consists of 11 residues. The CDR3: CAIKLGETQYF. Here the CDR3 DNA reads TGTGCCATCAAGCTCGGAGAGACCCAGTACTTC.

The genes are TRBV4-2 and TRBJ2-4; perhaps TRBD2 as D (6 bases). The V gene lost 0 bases and the J gene lost 9 bases, with 21 bases spanning the gap. Germline V gene data show CDR1 as LGHNA and CDR2 as YNFKEQ. The CDR3 runs to 17 residues. The CDR3 region has the DNA TGTGCCAGCAGCCAAGATCCGGGGCGGACTAACGGGGGCATTCAGTACTTC. Translation: CASSQDPGRTNGGIQYF.

V usage is TRBV4-3 and J usage is TRBJ2-5, with 8 bases aligning to TRBD1. This CDR3 region has 14 residues. Trimming took 4 bases from V and 5 from J; bases not matched to a gene: 6. Per the germline V gene, CDR1 is LGHNA and CDR2 is YSLEER. CDR3 region: CASSRTGGRETQYF. DNA for the CDR3: TGCGCCAGCAGCCGAACAGGGGGTCGGGAGACCCAGTACTTC.

The V call is TRBV29-1, the J call TRBJ1-5; 9 bases are a match to TRBD1. Trimming took 4 bases from V and 3 from J; bases not matched to a gene: 10. The V gene's germline CDR1 is SQVTM and CDR2 ANQGSEA. This CDR3 has 16 amino acids. CDR3 coding DNA: TGCAGCGTTGGCCTACAGGGGGCAGGGGACAATCAGCCCCAGCATTTT. Protein sequence: CSVGLQGAGDNQPQHF. Full variable domain (remainder filled in from reference TRBV29-1 and TRBJ1-5): SAVISQKPSRDICQRGTSLTIQCQVDSQVTMMFWYRQQPGQSLTLIATANQGSEATYESGFVIDKFPISRPNLTFSTLTVSNMSPEDSSIYLCSVGLQGAGDNQPQHFGDGTRLSIL.

This chain links TRBV4-2 with TRBJ1-1; 10 nucleotides match TRBD1. Germline V gives CDR1 LGHNA, CDR2 YNFKEQ. The ends lost 5 bases at V and 3 bases at J; junction bases unmatched: 6. CDR3 length equals 15 residues. CDR3 sequence (DNA): TGTGCCAGCAGCACTCGACAGGGGGCTGACACTGAAGCTTTCTTT. It translates to CASSTRQGADTEAFF.

The V and J genes are TRBV29-1 and TRBJ2-7, with a possible D match to TRBD1 (5 bases). CDR3 size: 13 residues. Germline-derived CDR1 and CDR2 are SQVTM and ANQGSEA. Trimming removed 7 bases at V and 1 base at J, with 14 bases between. Here the CDR3 reads CSAGRTNSYEQYF. The CDR3, as DNA: TGCAGCGCCGGAAGGACAAATTCCTACGAGCAGTACTTC.

J is TRBJ1-5 and V is TRBV19, with D unresolved. The V gene lost 5 bases and the J gene lost 7 bases, with 30 bases spanning the gap. Germline loops: CDR1 LNHDA, CDR2 SQIVND (reference sequence). The CDR3 is 19 residues long. This chain's CDR3 is CASSHTEGSGLIMRQPQHF. The CDR3 DNA reads as TGTGCCAGTAGTCACACGGAGGGTTCGGGCCTAATCATGAGGCAGCCCCAGCATTTT.

V is TRBV4-1 and J is TRBJ2-1; 7 nucleotides line up with TRBD1. The germline V gene has CDR1 MGHRA and CDR2 YSYEKL. The V and J ends lost 4 bases and 8 bases, in that order; junction bases with no gene match: 14. The length of the CDR3 is 16 residues. The CDR3 DNA sequence: TGCGCCAGCAGCCCGTCGCCGACAGGGTTTCCCGATGAGCAGTTCTTC. Encoded protein: CASSPSPTGFPDEQFF.

A single count supports this clone. J is TRBJ1-1 and V is TRBV11-2; 9 positions agree with TRBD1. The CDR3 has 16 amino acids. Per germline, CDR1 SGHAT and CDR2 FQNNGV. V was clipped by 4 bases and J by 4 bases; unmatched bases: 10. CDR3: CASSWGTGSGVTEAFF. For the CDR3, the DNA is TGTGCCAGCAGCTGGGGGACAGGGAGTGGGGTCACTGAAGCTTTCTTT.

The CDR3 reads CASSLRGQNTEAFF. For the CDR3, the DNA is TGTGCCAGCAGCTTGAGGGGACAGAACACTGAAGCTTTCTTT. The chain uses TRBV7-9 and TRBJ1-1, with a tentative D call TRBD1 (6 bases). Germline CDR1 reads SEHNR; CDR2 reads FQNEAQ (reference sequence). V gave up 3 bases and J gave up 1 base, with 9 bases separating them. The CDR3 covers 14 residues.

For the CDR3, the DNA is TGTGCCAGCAGCTTAGATCCCGGACAGGGAAGAGAGGCTTTCTTT. Its translation is CASSLDPGQGREAFF. The rearrangement links TRBV7-2 to TRBJ1-1, with 8 positions matching TRBD1. Trimming cost V 1 base and J 11 bases; bases outside gene matches: 12. This CDR3 is 15 amino acids long. Germline CDR1 and CDR2: SGHTA and FQGNSA.

The rearrangement links TRBV6-5 to TRBJ1-6, with D perhaps matching TRBD1 (6 bases). Germline CDR1 reads MNHEY; CDR2 reads SVGAGI. The CDR3 runs 14 residues. The germline V and J ends were trimmed by 7 bases and 7 bases, with 14 bases remaining between them. The CDR3 loop is CASKPGAVNSPLHF. CDR3 sequence (DNA): TGTGCCAGCAAACCAGGGGCTGTAAATTCACCCCTCCACTTT.

For this clone: One end of the junction is discordant with germline, which a read error may explain. J is TRBJ1-2 and V is TRBV29-1; D unresolved. Germline V gene sequence: CDR1 SQVTM, CDR2 ANQGSEA. This CDR3 is 13 amino acids long. The CDR3 region has the DNA TGCAGCGTTGTGAAGGGAGCTAACTATAGCTACACCTTC. Protein sequence: CSVVKGANYSYTF.

The rearrangement uses TRBV2 and TRBJ1-2, with D possibly being TRBD1 (5 bases). The CDR3 runs to 15 residues. The V gene lost 6 bases and the J gene lost 0 bases, with 14 bases spanning the gap. Germline V lookup: CDR1 SNHLY, CDR2 FYNNEI. CDR3 in amino acids: CASRLEWGTNYGYTF. The CDR3, as DNA: TGTGCCAGCAGATTAGAGTGGGGCACTAACTATGGCTACACCTTC. The variable domain in full, with the rest retrieved from reference TRBV2 and TRBJ1-2, is EPEVTQTPSHQVTQMGQEVILRCVPISNHLYFYWYRQILGQKVEFLVSFYNNEISEKSEIFDDQFSVERPDGSNFTLKIRSTKLEDSAMYFCASRLEWGTNYGYTFGSGTRLTVV.

The chain has TRBV11-2 and TRBJ2-3; 8 bases map to TRBD1. The CDR3 sequence is 17 residues long. Trimming removed 1 base from V and 4 bases from J; junction bases left unmatched: 10. Germline-derived CDR1 and CDR2 are SGHAT and FQNNGV. This CDR3 is CASSLGRRAGGPDTQYF. The CDR3 DNA reads as TGTGCCAGCAGCTTAGGACGGAGGGCAGGGGGCCCAGATACGCAGTATTTT.

The J gene is TRBJ2-7, the V gene TRBV27; D possibly corresponds to TRBD1 (6 bases). From germline, CDR1 is MNHEY and CDR2 SMNVEV (reference sequence). The ends were cut back, 0 bases at V and 4 bases at J, with 16 bases in the middle. CDR3 size: 16 residues. The DNA of the CDR3 is TGTGCCAGCAGTTTATCGTTCGGCCTGGGGGCTTACGAGCAGTACTTC. Translated, it gives CASSLSFGLGAYEQYF.